The rows below give T cell receptor beta chains drawn from one sample of a study of graft-versus-host responses after intestinal transplantation. The method was immunoSEQ multiplex PCR; TCRdb's version includes in-frame clones alone and lacks a portion of them. The sample has around 39,000 clones, approximately 89% seen once. The sample was PBMCs, taken roughly 270 days after transplant. Receptors were obtained from a human patient who received an intestinal transplant, so some T cells may come from the graft donor. CDR3s include the opening cysteine and the closing phenylalanine or tryptophan. The D gene is left open where the match is weak. Expanded clones are given a class, and other clones once, few, many or no size at all.

TRBV6-6	NA	NA	TRBJ1-2	TGTGCCAGCAGTTATGGGGAATCCACACTCTATGGCTACACCTTC	CASSYGESTLYGYTF
TRBV5-4	NA	TRBD1	TRBJ1-2	TGTGCCAGCAGCTACCGGGACAGGGGCTATGGCTACACCTTC	CASSYRDRGYGYTF
TRBV19	NA	NA	TRBJ2-7	TGTGCCAGTAGTACCCAGGGGGGATCCTACGAGCAGTACTTC	CASSTQGGSYEQYF
TRBV14	NA	TRBD2	TRBJ2-1	TGTGCCAGCAGCCAAGAACCAGCGGGGGGGTCCGACTCCTACAATGAGCAGTTCTTC	CASSQEPAGGSDSYNEQFF
TRBV7-9	NA	TRBD2	TRBJ2-7	TGTGCCAGCAGCCTAGCGGGAAATTCCTACGAGCAGTACTTC	CASSLAGNSYEQYF
TRBV7-9	NA	NA	TRBJ1-5	TGTGCCAGCAGCTCAGAGACAGAGGTCAATCAGCCCCAGCATTTT	CASSSETEVNQPQHF
TRBV6-6	NA	TRBD1	TRBJ2-7	TGTGCCAGCAGTCGGGACAGGACCTACGAGCAGTACTTC	CASSRDRTYEQYF
TRBV19	NA	NA	TRBJ1-5	TGTGCCAGTACCCAGGTTTGGGAGAGCAATCAGCCCCAGCATTTT	CASTQVWESNQPQHF
TRBV19	NA	NA	TRBJ2-7	TGTGCCAGTAGTATAACAGCCTCCTACGAGCAGTACTTC	CASSITASYEQYF
TRBV21-1	NA	NA	TRBJ2-7	TGTGCCAGCAGCAAGTCCCGGGACCGCAATCCCTACGAGCAGTACTTC	CASSKSRDRNPYEQYF
TRBV6-1	NA	NA	TRBJ2-7	TGTGCCAGCAGTGGCAACTACGAGCAGTACTTC	CASSGNYEQYF
TRBV5-5	NA	NA	TRBJ1-6	TGTGCCAGCAGCTTGGAAGGATTCCTAAATTCACCCCTCCACTTT	CASSLEGFLNSPLHF
TRBV14	NA	NA	TRBJ2-1	TGTGCCAGCAGCCAAGGAGGAGTGCCGGTTTACAATGAGCAGTTCTTC	CASSQGGVPVYNEQFF
TRBV27	NA	TRBD2	TRBJ2-1	TGTGCCAGCAGTCCGGGACTAGCGGGGAATGAGCAGTTCTTC	CASSPGLAGNEQFF
TRBV5-6	NA	NA	TRBJ1-2	TGTGCCAGCAGCTACTTCGGGACATGGAATGGCTACACCTTC	CASSYFGTWNGYTF
TRBV16	NA	TRBD1	TRBJ1-2	TGTGCCAGCAGCCAGGCCAACAGGGGGCCCGGCTACACCTTC	CASSQANRGPGYTF
TRBV11-2	NA	NA	TRBJ1-4	TGTGCCAGCAGCTTTGGAGAAAAACTGTTTTTT	CASSFGEKLFF
TRBV5-1	NA	NA	TRBJ2-7	TGCGCCAGCAGCCGGGTATCGGACGAGCAGTACTTC	CASSRVSDEQYF
TRBV7-6	NA	NA	TRBJ1-4	TGTGCCAGCAGCTTAGATTCCGGGGAGTCGGCAAAACTGTTTTTT	CASSLDSGESAKLFF
TRBV6-5	NA	TRBD2	TRBJ2-7	TGTGCCAGCAGTTACTCGAAGGCGGGGGGACTTTACGAGCAGTACTTC	CASSYSKAGGLYEQYF
TRBV6-5	NA	NA	TRBJ1-4	TGTGCCAGCAGTAAACAGGGAGGAACTAATGAAAAACTGTTTTTT	CASSKQGGTNEKLFF
TRBV2	NA	NA	TRBJ2-1	TGTGCCAGCAGTGGGTTAGCCGGGACAACGCCGGCCGATGAGCAGTTCTTC	CASSGLAGTTPADEQFF
TRBV7-3	few	NA	TRBJ2-2	TGTGCCAGCAGCCAGGGGACAATCAACACCGGGGAGCTGTTTTTT	CASSQGTINTGELFF
TRBV8-2	NA	NA	TRBJ2-6	TGTGGCAGTATACAAAGTCGGGCCAACGTCCTGACTTTC	CGSIQSRANVLTF
TRBV6-1	NA	NA	TRBJ1-1	TGTGCCAGCAGTAGCGACAGGATCCGGAACACTGAAGCTTTCTTT	CASSSDRIRNTEAFF
TRBV29-1	NA	TRBD1	TRBJ2-5	TGCAGCGCCCAGGGGGCGGCGTGGGAGACCCAGTACTTC	CSAQGAAWETQYF
TRBV19	NA	TRBD1	TRBJ1-6	TGTGCCACGGGCGACAGGGTGGATTCACCCCTCCACTTT	CATGDRVDSPLHF
TRBV7-2	NA	TRBD1	TRBJ2-7	TGTGCCAGCAGCAGGACAGGGCAGCCTTACTACGAGCAGTACTTC	CASSRTGQPYYEQYF
TRBV27	NA	TRBD1	TRBJ2-2	TGTGCCAGCCGGGACAGAGTATTCACCGGGGAGCTGTTTTTT	CASRDRVFTGELFF
TRBV4-1	NA	NA	TRBJ1-1	TGCGCCAGCAGCCAGGGCAGGAACACTGAAGCTTTCTTT	CASSQGRNTEAFF
TRBV27	once	NA	TRBJ2-5	TGTGCCAGCAGGAGGGACTGGAGAGGCGAGGGGACGGGTACCCAGTACTTC	CASRRDWRGEGTGTQYF
TRBV13	NA	NA	TRBJ1-1	TGTGCCAGCAGCTTAAGTGCGGAGTTGGCTGAAGCTTTCTTT	CASSLSAELAEAFF
TRBV4-1	NA	TRBD1	TRBJ1-1	TGCGCCAGCAGCCAAGCAGGGGGCGTGGGCACTGAAGCTTTCTTT	CASSQAGGVGTEAFF
TRBV12-5	once	NA	TRBJ2-7	TGTGCTAGTGGCATGTTTCAAAACGAGCAGTACTTC	CASGMFQNEQYF
TRBV29-1	NA	NA	TRBJ2-3	TGCAGCGTTGAAGTGTGGGGGGAGACAACCACAGATACGCAGTATTTT	CSVEVWGETTTDTQYF
TRBV9	few	NA	TRBJ1-1	TGTGCCAGCAGCGTAGGTGCTGGGAACACTGAAGCTTTCTTT	CASSVGAGNTEAFF
TRBV7-6	once	NA	TRBJ1-1	TGTGCCAGCAGCTTAGGCCCAGGACGGATGAACACTGAAGCTTTCTTT	CASSLGPGRMNTEAFF
TRBV19	NA	TRBD1	TRBJ2-3	TGTGCCAGTACCACAGGGGGATCTAGCACAGATACGCAGTATTTT	CASTTGGSSTDTQYF
TRBV25-1	NA	NA	TRBJ1-6	TGTGCCAGCAAGTACGGGAGTGGATCACCCCTCCACTTT	CASKYGSGSPLHF
TRBV7-9	NA	NA	TRBJ2-3	TGTGCCAGCAGCCCTAGGTGGGGACCGAGCACAGATACGCAGTATTTT	CASSPRWGPSTDTQYF
TRBV4-1	NA	TRBD1	TRBJ1-1	TGCGCCAGCAGCCCGACAGGGGATGGTCGAACTGAAGCTTTCTTT	CASSPTGDGRTEAFF
TRBV18	NA	NA	TRBJ2-5	TGTGCCAGCTCACCACGTGGCGGGGGCATTACGGAGACCCAGTACTTC	CASSPRGGGITETQYF